This TCR beta chain was captured in a study of T cell repertoires in cytomegalovirus infection. One entry per CDR3 protein, called by TCRdb with MiXCR from the reads. This table has about 680,000 distinct CDR3 sequences, approximately 25% appearing once. CDR1 and CDR2 from the germline V gene are MDHEN and SYDVKM. V dropped 6 bases and J dropped 3 bases, with 15 bases sitting between them. The CDR3 covers 14 residues. The chain couples TRBV28 to TRBJ2-7, with a weak D call TRBD2 (5 bases). The receptor comes from a human donor in good health (CMV status not recorded). Some clones in this sample may be carry-over from other donors' samples. The specimen sequenced was CD8+ T cells from PBMCs. CDR3 region: CASSRRGNHYEQYV. The CDR3 DNA reads as TGTGCCAGCAGCCGCCGGGGAAATCACTACGAGCAGTACGTC.